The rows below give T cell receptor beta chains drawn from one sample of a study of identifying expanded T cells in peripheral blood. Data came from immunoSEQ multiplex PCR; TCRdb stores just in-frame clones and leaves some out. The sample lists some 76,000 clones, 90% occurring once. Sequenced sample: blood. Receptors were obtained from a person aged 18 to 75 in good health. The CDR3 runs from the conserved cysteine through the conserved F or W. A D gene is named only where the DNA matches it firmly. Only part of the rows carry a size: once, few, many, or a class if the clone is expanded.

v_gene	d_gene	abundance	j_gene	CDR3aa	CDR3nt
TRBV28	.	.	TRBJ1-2	CASVSLGRNYGYTF	TGTGCCAGCGTCTCCCTGGGGCGGAACTATGGCTACACCTTC
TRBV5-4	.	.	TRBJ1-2	CASSLGGLGGANYGYTF	TGTGCCAGCAGCTTGGGCGGATTGGGGGGAGCTAACTATGGCTACACCTTC
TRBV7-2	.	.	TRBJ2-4	CASSLVGGNIQYF	TGTGCCAGCAGCTTAGTGGGGGGAAACATTCAGTACTTC
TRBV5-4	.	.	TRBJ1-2	CASSLESYGYTF	TGTGCCAGCAGCTTGGAGTCGTATGGCTACACCTTC
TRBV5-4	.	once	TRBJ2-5	CANGASDETQYF	TGTGCCAACGGCGCTAGCGATGAGACCCAGTACTTC
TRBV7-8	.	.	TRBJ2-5	CASSLTRRETQYF	TGTGCCAGCAGCTTAACCCGGCGAGAGACCCAGTACTTC
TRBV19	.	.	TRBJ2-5	CASSIGGGRKETQYF	TGTGCCAGTAGTATAGGAGGGGGGCGCAAAGAGACCCAGTACTTC
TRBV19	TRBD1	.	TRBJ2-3	CASSIDLQGARSDTQYF	TGTGCCAGTAGTATAGATCTACAGGGGGCGCGGTCAGATACGCAGTATTTT
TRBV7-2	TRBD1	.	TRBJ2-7	CASSITGGGSYEQYF	TGTGCCAGCAGCATTACAGGGGGCGGTTCCTACGAGCAGTACTTC
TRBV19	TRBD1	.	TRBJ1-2	CASSIIPGQGNYGYTF	TGTGCCAGTAGTATTATACCAGGACAGGGTAACTATGGCTACACCTTC
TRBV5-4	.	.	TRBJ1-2	CASSLPTGGYTF	TGTGCCAGCAGCCTACCGACAGGTGGCTACACCTTC
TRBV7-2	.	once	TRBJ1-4	CASSLDGFRKLFF	TGTGCCAGCAGCCTCGACGGGTTTAGAAAACTGTTTTTT
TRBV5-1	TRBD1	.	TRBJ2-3	CASSSRQGNTDTQYF	TGCGCCAGCAGCTCCCGACAGGGGAACACAGATACGCAGTATTTT
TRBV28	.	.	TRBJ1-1	CASEGNTEAFF	TGTGCCAGCGAGGGGAACACTGAAGCTTTCTTT
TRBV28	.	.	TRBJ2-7	CASSLGMGAAYEQYF	TGTGCCAGCAGTTTAGGAATGGGAGCGGCATACGAGCAGTACTTC
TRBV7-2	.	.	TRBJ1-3	CASSLAGTGNTIYF	TGTGCCAGCAGCTTAGCAGGGACTGGAAACACCATATATTTT
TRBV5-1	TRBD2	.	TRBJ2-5	CASSSTGTSEETQYF	TGCGCCAGCAGCTCAACCGGGACTAGCGAAGAGACCCAGTACTTC
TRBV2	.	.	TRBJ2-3	CASGSGFSTDTQYF	TGTGCCAGTGGAAGCGGCTTTAGCACAGATACGCAGTATTTT
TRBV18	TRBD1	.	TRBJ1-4	CASSLGTGGDEKLFF	TGTGCCAGCTCGCTCGGGACAGGGGGCGATGAAAAACTGTTTTTT
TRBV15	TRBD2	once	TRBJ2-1	CATSRKRETGNEQFF	TGTGCCACCAGCAGAAAGCGGGAGACGGGGAATGAGCAGTTCTTC
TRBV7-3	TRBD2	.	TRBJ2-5	CASSLTASGLGETQYF	TGTGCCAGCAGCTTAACGGCTAGCGGGCTGGGCGAGACCCAGTACTTC
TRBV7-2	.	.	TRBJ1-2	CASSTMNYGYTF	TGTGCCAGCAGCACCATGAACTATGGCTACACCTTC
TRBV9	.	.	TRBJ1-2	CASSVAGTGYGYTF	TGTGCCAGCAGCGTAGCAGGGACGGGTTATGGCTACACCTTC
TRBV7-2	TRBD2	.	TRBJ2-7	CASSPGGSGGATSSYEQYF	TGTGCCAGCAGCCCCGGCGGAAGCGGGGGGGCTACCTCCTCCTACGAGCAGTACTTC
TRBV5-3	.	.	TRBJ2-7	CARSLELREYEQYF	TGTGCCAGAAGCTTGGAGCTCAGGGAATACGAGCAGTACTTC
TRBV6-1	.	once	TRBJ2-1	CASSGDRYDEQFF	TGTGCCAGCAGTGGAGACAGGTACGATGAGCAGTTCTTC
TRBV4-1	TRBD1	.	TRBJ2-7	CASSTRTGLDEQYF	TGCGCCAGCAGCACTCGGACAGGGTTGGACGAGCAGTACTTC
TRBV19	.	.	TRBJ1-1	CASSILGVRDTEAFF	TGTGCCAGTAGTATTCTAGGGGTGAGGGACACTGAAGCTTTCTTT
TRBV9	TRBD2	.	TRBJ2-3	CASSVGTSGSADTQYF	TGTGCCAGCAGCGTAGGAACTAGCGGGAGCGCAGATACGCAGTATTTT
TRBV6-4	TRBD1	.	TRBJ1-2	CASSVDGQGYGYTF	TGTGCCAGCAGTGTGGACGGACAGGGGTATGGCTACACCTTC
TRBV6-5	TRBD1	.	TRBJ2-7	CASSYLGQGYEQYF	TGTGCCAGCAGTTACTTGGGACAGGGCTACGAGCAGTACTTC
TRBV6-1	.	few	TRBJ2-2	CASTRGSNTGELFF	TGTGCCAGCACTAGGGGATCGAACACCGGGGAGCTGTTTTTT
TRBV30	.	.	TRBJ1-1	CAWIQREWTEAFF	TGTGCCTGGATTCAGAGGGAATGGACTGAAGCTTTCTTT
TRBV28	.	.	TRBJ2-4	CASSLTGNIQYF	TGTGCCAGCAGTTTAACCGGCAACATTCAGTACTTC
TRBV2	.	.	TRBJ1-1	CASKGSTEAFF	TGTGCCAGCAAGGGGAGCACTGAAGCTTTCTTT
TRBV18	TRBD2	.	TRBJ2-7	CASSTSGGHSYEQYF	TGTGCCAGCTCGACTAGCGGGGGCCACTCCTACGAGCAGTACTTC
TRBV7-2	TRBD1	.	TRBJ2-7	CASSPAGTGGYEQYF	TGTGCCAGCAGCCCTGCCGGGACAGGGGGCTACGAGCAGTACTTC
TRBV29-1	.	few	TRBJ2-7	CSVGADSIYEQYF	TGCAGCGTTGGGGCGGATTCCATCTACGAGCAGTACTTC
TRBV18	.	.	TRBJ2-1	CASSLTRGLNEQFF	TGTGCCAGCTCACTTACCCGGGGTTTAAATGAGCAGTTCTTC
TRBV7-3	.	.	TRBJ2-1	CASSPTHQRDRYNEQFF	TGTGCCAGCAGCCCAACACACCAGAGGGATCGGTACAATGAGCAGTTCTTC
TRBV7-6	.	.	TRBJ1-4	CASSLGVGGPNEKLFF	TGTGCCAGCAGCTTAGGGGTTGGGGGACCTAATGAAAAACTGTTTTTT
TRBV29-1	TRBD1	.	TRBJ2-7	CSVKESGGGEQYF	TGCAGCGTGAAAGAGTCAGGGGGCGGCGAGCAGTACTTC